These 22 T cell receptor beta chains were sequenced from one sample in a study of T cell changes during pregnancy in multiple sclerosis. Assay: immunoSEQ multiplex PCR; the TCRdb copy retains only in-frame clones and omits some. The repertoire includes about 58,000 clones, 93% of them detected once, and approximately 3.5% sits in the top ten. The sample was CD8+ T cells from peripheral blood mononuclear cells, taken in the second trimester of pregnancy. The origin of the receptors is a female donor with multiple sclerosis, enrolled in a pregnancy study.

The chain uses TRBV19 and TRBJ1-6, with TRBD1 identical over 10 bases. CDR3 length: 14 residues. The germline V gene has CDR1 LNHDA and CDR2 SQIVND (reference sequence). The ends lost 3 bases at V and 10 bases at J; junction bases unmatched: 3. The CDR3 region has the DNA TGTGCCAGTAGTATGGGACAGGGGAAATCACCCCTCCACTTT. Amino acids: CASSMGQGKSPLHF. The full variable domain, rest sourced from reference TRBV19 and TRBJ1-6, is DGGITQSPKYLFRKEGQNVTLSCEQNLNHDAMYWYRQDPGQGLRLIYYSQIVNDFQKGDIAEGYSVSREKKESFPLTVTSAQKNPTAFYLCASSMGQGKSPLHFGNGTRLTVT.

The chain combines TRBV5-6 with TRBJ2-7, with 11 bases fitting TRBD1. J gave up 2 bases and V 4 bases, and 5 bases lay outside the gene matches. CDR1 is SGHDT, CDR2 YYEEEE, per germline. The CDR3 sequence is 15 residues long. DNA for the CDR3: TGTGCCAGCAGCCCGGGACAGGGGGTTCCCTACGAGCAGTACTTC. This translates into CASSPGQGVPYEQYF.

V gene TRBV7-2 combines with J gene TRBJ2-4; 7 nucleotides match TRBD2. The CDR3 runs to 15 residues. V lost 5 bases and J lost 1; bases outside the gene matches: 5. The germline gives CDR1 SGHTA, CDR2 FQGNSA. CDR3 amino acids: CASSPFGGAKNIQYF. The DNA for the CDR3 is TGTGCCAGCAGCCCATTCGGGGGGGCCAAAAACATTCAGTACTTC.

The chain recombines TRBV4-1 with TRBJ2-7; 8 nucleotides align to TRBD1. J lost 6 bases, V lost 1 base, and 8 bases had no gene match. Looked up from germline, CDR1 is MGHRA and CDR2 is YSYEKL. The CDR3 consists of 15 residues. CDR3 region: CASSQVGRGRPEQYF. Here the CDR3 DNA reads TGCGCCAGCAGCCAAGTGGGCAGGGGGCGCCCCGAGCAGTACTTC.

The V gene is TRBV28, the J gene TRBJ2-2; TRBD1 is a possible D gene (5 bases). Per germline, CDR1 MDHEN and CDR2 SYDVKM. V was clipped by 2 bases and J by 6 bases, with 13 bases between them. CDR3 length: 15 residues. CDR3 sequence reads: CASSLQGIGAGELFF. The CDR3 DNA reads TGTGCCAGCAGTTTACAGGGTATAGGGGCCGGGGAGCTGTTTTTT.

The V gene is TRBV6-5, the J gene TRBJ1-2; a possible D gene is TRBD1 (6 bases). CDR3 size: 16 residues. Trimming took off 0 bases at V and 3 bases at J, with 14 bases between the two ends. Looked up from germline, CDR1 is MNHEY and CDR2 is SVGAGI. The CDR3 nucleotides are TGTGCCAGCAGTTACTCGTGGGGCAGGGGAGACTATGGCTACACCTTC. Residues: CASSYSWGRGDYGYTF.

This sequence joins TRBV7-9 and TRBJ1-3; 7 bases align to TRBD1. The germline CDR1 and CDR2 sequences are SEHNR and FQNEAQ (reference sequence). Unmatched junction bases numbered 4, after V lost 5 bases and J lost 0 bases. The CDR3 loop spans 15 amino acids. The CDR3 here is CASSLGQLSGNTIYF. CDR3 sequence (DNA): TGTGCCAGCAGCCTGGGACAGCTCTCTGGAAACACCATATATTTT.

This chain connects TRBV4-2 to TRBJ1-4, with TRBD1 identical over 7 bases. The CDR3 sequence is 20 residues long. From germline, CDR1 is LGHNA and CDR2 YNFKEQ. J lost 3 bases, V lost 0 bases, and 16 bases had no gene match. Here the CDR3 DNA reads TGTGCCAGCAGCCAAGATCTGGCCCTCGTAGAGGGGGCACCTAATGAAAAACTGTTTTTT. It codes for CASSQDLALVEGAPNEKLFF.

The J gene is TRBJ1-2, the V gene TRBV7-9, with TRBD1 identical over 7 bases. Germline CDR1 reads SEHNR; CDR2 reads FQNEAQ (reference sequence). The CDR3 runs to 15 residues. J was trimmed by 8 bases and V by 1 base; bases with no gene match: 10. The CDR3 nucleotides are TGTGCCAGCAGCTTAGTAGGGGGCCGCTCTGGAGGCTACACCTTC. Protein: CASSLVGGRSGGYTF.

This clone was seen a single time. The chain employs TRBV7-9 and TRBJ2-2; TRBD1 might be the D (6 bases). V shed 6 bases and J shed 6 bases, with 14 bases lying between them. The CDR3 covers 14 residues. Germline CDR1 and CDR2: SEHNR and FQNEAQ (reference sequence). The CDR3 coding sequence is TGTGCCAGCAGTCGGAACAGGGATGCCGGGGAGCTGTTTTTT. This codes for CASSRNRDAGELFF.

This clone appeared once. The gene calls are TRBV5-4 and TRBJ2-7, with D possibly matching TRBD2 (6 bases). The V and J ends lost 4 bases and 6 bases respectively, with 23 bases between them. Germline CDR1 reads SGHNT; CDR2 reads YYREEE (reference sequence). The CDR3 sequence is 16 residues long. The CDR3 nucleotides are TGTGCCAGCAGCGCGGGGTCCAGGGTGGATGGCGGCGAGCAGTACTTC. Translating it yields CASSAGSRVDGGEQYF.

The chain combines TRBV27 with TRBJ2-7; D is unclear. Germline CDR1 MNHEY, CDR2 SMNVEV (reference sequence). V was shortened by 3 bases and J by 2 bases, with 2 bases between the two germline ends. The CDR3 runs 11 residues. CDR3 sequence (DNA): TGTGCCAGCAGTTTTACCTACGAGCAGTACTTC. It encodes CASSFTYEQYF.

The chain links TRBV6-1 to TRBJ2-1; 10 nucleotides line up with TRBD2. CDR3 size: 18 residues. The trim removed 1 base at V and 7 bases at J, leaving 13 bases unmatched. The germline V gene encodes CDR1 MNHNS and CDR2 SASEGT. The CDR3: CASSEVRWLAGERNEQFF. The DNA for the CDR3 is TGTGCCAGCAGTGAAGTCCGGTGGCTAGCGGGAGAGAGAAATGAGCAGTTCTTC.

This clone is termed medium-sized (0.01 to 0.1%). J is TRBJ1-1 and V is TRBV5-4; perhaps TRBD1 as D (5 bases). CDR1 and CDR2 from the germline V gene are SGHNT and YYREEE (reference sequence). Deletions cut 0 bases from V and 5 bases from J, with 14 bases between. The CDR3 is made up of 15 amino acids. CDR3 sequence: CASSLDRAGETEAFF. CDR3 in DNA: TGTGCCAGCAGCTTGGACCGGGCGGGGGAAACTGAAGCTTTCTTT.

The genes are TRBV5-1 and TRBJ2-7; 8 bases agree with TRBD2. CDR3 size: 14 residues. In germline, CDR1 is SGHRS, CDR2 YFSETQ. The V and J ends lost 5 bases and 6 bases, in that order; junction bases with no gene match: 10. The CDR3 loop reads CASSEGGGRTEQYF. The CDR3 nucleotides are TGCGCCAGCAGTGAGGGGGGCGGGAGGACCGAGCAGTACTTC.

This chain connects TRBV7-9 to TRBJ2-3; TRBD1 might be the D (6 bases). CDR1 and CDR2 (germline): SEHNR, FQNEAQ (reference sequence). The CDR3 covers 13 residues. The germline V and J ends were trimmed by 5 bases and 8 bases, with 14 bases remaining between them. CDR3 sequence: CASSPRGRGTQYF. CDR3 bases: TGTGCCAGCAGCCCCAGGGGCAGGGGTACGCAGTATTTT.

The rearrangement links TRBV7-3 to TRBJ1-4, with 8 bases aligning to TRBD1. The CDR3 loop spans 21 amino acids. The junction had 16 bases not matched to a gene; V was cut back by 1 base and J by 0 bases. Per germline, CDR1 SGHTA and CDR2 FQGTGA. The CDR3 sequence: CASSLRGFAQGADPTNEKLFF. The CDR3 nucleotides are TGTGCCAGCAGCTTAAGGGGTTTCGCCCAGGGGGCAGATCCAACTAATGAAAAACTGTTTTTT.

The chain uses TRBV27 and TRBJ2-3; TRBD1 agrees at 9 bases. The J segment lost 2 bases and the V segment lost 5 bases, leaving 8 bases of the junction unmatched. Germline V gene sequence: CDR1 MNHEY, CDR2 SMNVEV (reference sequence). CDR3 length: 16 residues. The CDR3 region is CASSPLGQGYTDTQYF. The CDR3 DNA reads TGTGCCAGCAGTCCCCTGGGACAGGGATACACAGATACGCAGTATTTT.

The chain employs TRBV27 and TRBJ2-7, with D unresolved. This CDR3 has 15 residues. Germline V lookup: CDR1 MNHEY, CDR2 SMNVEV (reference sequence). V was shortened by 5 bases and J by 3 bases, with 17 bases between the two germline ends. This chain's CDR3 is CASSPREAPVYEQYF. Here the CDR3 DNA reads TGTGCCAGCAGTCCCAGAGAGGCACCAGTCTACGAGCAGTACTTC.

The chain is built from TRBV27 and TRBJ2-5; TRBD2 is a possible D gene (5 bases). Germline CDR1 reads MNHEY; CDR2 reads SMNVEV (reference sequence). Trimming took 5 bases from V and 4 from J, leaving 17 bases between them. The CDR3 covers 15 residues. The CDR3 reads CASSQTRTGRETQYF. DNA of the CDR3: TGTGCCAGCAGTCAGACCCGTACGGGAAGAGAGACCCAGTACTTC.

The chain couples TRBV2 to TRBJ1-5; 10 bases align to TRBD1. J gave up 0 bases and V 6 bases, and 11 bases lay outside the gene matches. Germline lookup yields CDR1 SNHLY and CDR2 FYNNEI. The CDR3 runs 18 residues. The CDR3 sequence is CASRSRQGAGSSNQPQHF. CDR3 in DNA: TGTGCCAGCAGATCCAGACAGGGGGCGGGTAGTAGCAATCAGCCCCAGCATTTT.

The V call is TRBV30, the J call TRBJ1-2, with 11 bases fitting TRBD1. This CDR3 contains 18 residues. Looked up from germline, CDR1 is GTSNPN and CDR2 is SVGIG (reference sequence). V was clipped by 5 bases and J by 6 bases; unmatched bases: 20. CDR3 DNA sequence: TGTGCCTGGGAAGAGGGACAGGGGGGATTCGGCGGGTCTGATGGCTACACCTTC. The encoded protein is CAWEEGQGGFGGSDGYTF.